These T cell receptor beta chains were read from a single sample in a study of blood T cells in healthy people across ages. TCRdb reanalysed the 5' RACE reads using MiXCR and keeps one entry per CDR3 protein. The top ten clones hold more than 20% of a sample with under 800,000 distinct CDR3 sequences, roughly 44% of them seen once. Material for sequencing was blood. The receptors here all came from a woman aged 60-75 years in good health. The CDR3 runs from the conserved cysteine through the conserved F or W. The order of the fields is D gene, J gene, V gene, clone size, CDR3 protein, CDR3 DNA. D genes are given only for firm matches. The size entry is marked missing in some rows and otherwise reads once, few, many or a size class.

d_gene: TRBD1; j_gene: TRBJ2-5; v_gene: TRBV28; abundance: -; CDR3aa: CASSVYGQGAQETQYF; CDR3nt: TGTGCCAGCAGCGTATACGGACAGGGGGCCCAAGAGACCCAGTACTTC
d_gene: -; j_gene: TRBJ2-7; v_gene: TRBV3-1; abundance: -; CDR3aa: CASSQDPSYEQYF; CDR3nt: TGTGCCAGCAGCCAAGATCCGTCCTACGAGCAGTACTTC
d_gene: -; j_gene: TRBJ2-1; v_gene: TRBV6-2/TRBV6-3; abundance: many; CDR3aa: CASSYFVGQPGSYNEQFF; CDR3nt: TGTGCCAGCAGTTACTTCGTCGGACAGCCCGGCTCCTACAATGAGCAGTTCTTC
d_gene: -; j_gene: TRBJ1-5; v_gene: TRBV2; abundance: -; CDR3aa: CASSNNGHQPQHF; CDR3nt: TGTGCCAGCAGTAACAATGGGCATCAGCCCCAGCATTTT
d_gene: -; j_gene: TRBJ2-3; v_gene: TRBV9; abundance: -; CDR3aa: CASSPFRDTQYF; CDR3nt: TGTGCCAGCAGCCCCTTCCGAGATACGCAGTATTTT
d_gene: TRBD2; j_gene: TRBJ2-7; v_gene: TRBV5-1; abundance: -; CDR3aa: CASSSGTSGGHEQYF; CDR3nt: TGCGCCAGCAGCTCCGGGACTAGCGGGGGCCACGAGCAGTACTTC
d_gene: TRBD2; j_gene: TRBJ2-4; v_gene: TRBV4-1; abundance: -; CDR3aa: CASSQDERTSGVKQYF; CDR3nt: TGCGCCAGCAGCCAAGATGAGAGGACTAGCGGGGTCAAGCAGTACTTC
d_gene: -; j_gene: TRBJ2-3; v_gene: TRBV7-9; abundance: many; CDR3aa: CASSITGLSTDTQYF; CDR3nt: TGTGCCAGCAGCATAACAGGGCTGAGCACAGATACGCAGTATTTT
d_gene: -; j_gene: TRBJ2-3; v_gene: TRBV20-1; abundance: few; CDR3aa: CSASELGRSTDTQYF; CDR3nt: TGCAGTGCTAGCGAGTTAGGGAGGAGCACAGATACGCAGTATTTT
d_gene: -; j_gene: TRBJ2-2; v_gene: TRBV7-2; abundance: -; CDR3aa: CASSLEAETGNTGELFF; CDR3nt: TGTGCCAGCAGCTTAGAGGCGGAGACAGGGAACACCGGGGAGCTGTTTTTT
d_gene: TRBD2; j_gene: TRBJ2-3; v_gene: TRBV9; abundance: few; CDR3aa: CASSGTSGAGTDTQYF; CDR3nt: TGTGCCAGCAGTGGGACTAGCGGGGCAGGCACAGATACGCAGTATTTT
d_gene: TRBD1; j_gene: TRBJ1-2; v_gene: TRBV29-1; abundance: -; CDR3aa: CSVEVTTGVYGYTF; CDR3nt: TGCAGCGTTGAAGTAACGACAGGGGTTTATGGCTACACCTTC
d_gene: -; j_gene: TRBJ1-2; v_gene: TRBV11-2; abundance: -; CDR3aa: CASTGAHYGYTF; CDR3nt: TGTGCCAGCACCGGGGCCCACTATGGCTACACCTTC
d_gene: TRBD1; j_gene: TRBJ2-7; v_gene: TRBV10-2; abundance: -; CDR3aa: CASNPTGYEQYF; CDR3nt: TGCGCCAGCAACCCGACAGGGTACGAGCAGTACTTC
d_gene: TRBD2; j_gene: TRBJ2-1; v_gene: TRBV7-2; abundance: -; CDR3aa: CASSLTSGPNNGQFF; CDR3nt: TGTGCCAGCAGCCTAACTAGCGGGCCTAACAATGGGCAGTTCTTC
d_gene: TRBD2; j_gene: TRBJ2-7; v_gene: TRBV11-1; abundance: -; CDR3aa: CASSPSHQTSARNEQYF; CDR3nt: TGTGCCAGCAGCCCATCACACCAGACTAGCGCACGAAATGAGCAGTACTTC
d_gene: -; j_gene: TRBJ2-3; v_gene: TRBV3-1; abundance: many; CDR3aa: CASSQDSGKDTQYF; CDR3nt: TGTGCCAGCAGCCAAGATTCCGGCAAGGATACGCAGTATTTT
d_gene: TRBD2; j_gene: TRBJ2-7; v_gene: TRBV10-3; abundance: -; CDR3aa: CAIYSGSGNEQYF; CDR3nt: TGTGCCATTTATAGCGGGAGTGGAAATGAGCAGTACTTC
d_gene: TRBD2; j_gene: TRBJ2-7; v_gene: TRBV20-1; abundance: few; CDR3aa: CSARRAGAYEQYF; CDR3nt: TGCAGTGCTAGGAGGGCGGGGGCCTACGAGCAGTACTTC
d_gene: -; j_gene: TRBJ1-1; v_gene: TRBV6-2/TRBV6-3; abundance: -; CDR3aa: CAIQQGHGTEAFF; CDR3nt: TGTGCCATCCAACAGGGTCATGGCACTGAAGCTTTCTTT
d_gene: TRBD2; j_gene: TRBJ2-3; v_gene: TRBV9; abundance: -; CDR3aa: CASSVNPIAGGSTDTQYF; CDR3nt: TGTGCCAGCAGCGTAAACCCCATAGCGGGAGGAAGCACAGATACGCAGTATTTT
d_gene: TRBD2; j_gene: TRBJ2-1; v_gene: TRBV24-1; abundance: -; CDR3aa: CATSDSPSSGACEQFF; CDR3nt: TGTGCCACCAGTGACTCTCCCTCTAGCGGGGCCTGTGAGCAGTTCTTC
d_gene: TRBD2; j_gene: TRBJ2-7; v_gene: TRBV25-1; abundance: -; CDR3aa: CASSPGLASSYEQYF; CDR3nt: TGTGCCAGCAGTCCGGGACTAGCGAGCTCCTACGAGCAGTACTTC
d_gene: -; j_gene: TRBJ2-1; v_gene: TRBV5-6; abundance: many; CDR3aa: CASSSYDEQFF; CDR3nt: TGTGCCAGCAGCAGTTACGATGAGCAGTTCTTC
d_gene: TRBD2; j_gene: TRBJ2-3; v_gene: TRBV5-1; abundance: -; CDR3aa: CASSLYPGLATDTQYF; CDR3nt: TGCGCCAGCAGCTTGTATCCGGGACTAGCTACAGATACGCAGTATTTT
d_gene: -; j_gene: TRBJ1-3; v_gene: TRBV12-3/TRBV12-4; abundance: once; CDR3aa: CASSPLGAGNTIYF; CDR3nt: TGTGCCAGCAGTCCCCTGGGTGCTGGAAACACCATATATTTT
d_gene: -; j_gene: TRBJ2-3; v_gene: TRBV2; abundance: many; CDR3aa: CASSEGLTRAQYF; CDR3nt: TGTGCCAGCAGTGAAGGCTTGACGAGGGCGCAGTATTTT
d_gene: TRBD1; j_gene: TRBJ2-3; v_gene: TRBV20-1; abundance: once; CDR3aa: CSAPPGTGQDTQYF; CDR3nt: TGCAGTGCACCCCCCGGGACAGGGCAGGATACGCAGTATTTT
d_gene: -; j_gene: TRBJ1-2; v_gene: TRBV6-6; abundance: few; CDR3aa: CASLPGGGEIYGYTF; CDR3nt: TGTGCCAGCCTCCCGGGCGGGGGTGAGATCTATGGCTACACCTTC
d_gene: TRBD1; j_gene: TRBJ2-3; v_gene: TRBV4-1; abundance: once; CDR3aa: CASSQEDRLSIDTQYF; CDR3nt: TGCGCCAGCAGCCAGGAGGACAGGCTGTCCATAGATACGCAGTATTTT
d_gene: TRBD1; j_gene: TRBJ2-7; v_gene: TRBV7-2; abundance: -; CDR3aa: CASSPGGWYEQYF; CDR3nt: TGTGCCAGCAGCCCAGGGGGCTGGTACGAGCAGTACTTC
d_gene: -; j_gene: TRBJ2-7; v_gene: TRBV6-5; abundance: -; CDR3aa: CASSFRWDGTYEQYF; CDR3nt: TGTGCCAGCAGTTTTCGTTGGGACGGCACCTACGAGCAGTACTTC
d_gene: TRBD2; j_gene: TRBJ2-7; v_gene: TRBV10-3; abundance: -; CDR3aa: CAISGGAYEQYF; CDR3nt: TGTGCCATTAGCGGGGGGGCATACGAGCAGTACTTC
d_gene: -; j_gene: TRBJ2-4; v_gene: TRBV6-1; abundance: -; CDR3aa: CASGEALAKNIQYF; CDR3nt: TGTGCCAGCGGTGAAGCCTTAGCCAAAAACATTCAGTACTTC
d_gene: TRBD2; j_gene: TRBJ2-5; v_gene: TRBV7-9; abundance: many; CDR3aa: CASSRGGETQYF; CDR3nt: TGTGCCAGCAGCCGGGGGGGAGAGACCCAGTACTTC
d_gene: TRBD1; j_gene: TRBJ1-2; v_gene: TRBV7-2; abundance: few; CDR3aa: CASSLRQGGDGYTF; CDR3nt: TGTGCCAGCAGCTTAAGACAGGGGGGGGATGGCTACACCTTC
d_gene: -; j_gene: TRBJ2-4; v_gene: TRBV20-1; abundance: -; CDR3aa: CSARDLNIQYF; CDR3nt: TGCAGTGCTAGAGATTTAAACATTCAGTACTTC
d_gene: TRBD1; j_gene: TRBJ1-6; v_gene: TRBV7-9; abundance: -; CDR3aa: CASSSTGQGARSPLHF; CDR3nt: TGTGCCAGCAGCTCTACCGGACAGGGGGCTCGGTCACCCCTCCACTTT
d_gene: -; j_gene: TRBJ1-2; v_gene: TRBV6-2/TRBV6-3; abundance: -; CDR3aa: CASSQRQVGGYTF; CDR3nt: TGTGCCAGCAGTCAAAGACAGGTTGGCGGCTACACCTTC
d_gene: -; j_gene: TRBJ1-1; v_gene: TRBV20-1; abundance: -; CDR3aa: CSARVIQAGTEAFF; CDR3nt: TGCAGTGCTAGAGTAATACAGGCGGGCACTGAAGCTTTCTTT
d_gene: -; j_gene: TRBJ2-7; v_gene: TRBV5-4; abundance: few; CDR3aa: CASSDRENYEQYF; CDR3nt: TGTGCCAGCAGCGATAGGGAGAACTACGAGCAGTACTTC
d_gene: TRBD1; j_gene: TRBJ2-7; v_gene: TRBV5-1; abundance: many; CDR3aa: CASSLGQGNEQYF; CDR3nt: TGCGCCAGCAGCCTGGGACAGGGGAACGAGCAGTACTTC